This T cell receptor beta chain appears in the sequencing data of a study of blood T cell repertoires in COVID-19. Across the whole study: T cells, B-cell-depleted T cells, or PBMCs provided the cDNA or gDNA that served as material.

Here immunoSEQ multiplex PCR was the method, and the copy in TCRdb shows in-frame clones only, minus some. The sample consists of 150,000 to 180,000 clones, nearly 80% of them appearing once. This CDR3 is built from 13 residues. The V gene lost 2 bases and the J gene lost 10 bases, with 14 bases spanning the gap. Germline-derived CDR1 and CDR2 are LGHDT and YNNKEL (reference sequence). Material: peripheral blood. This clonotype originated in a man of 80 years or more with acute or convalescent COVID-19. The V gene is TRBV3-1 (or the pseudogene TRBV3-2), the J gene TRBJ1-2, with D possibly being TRBD1 (5 bases). CDR3 sequence reads: CASSQPGLRAYTF. CDR3 nucleotides: TGTGCCAGCAGCCAACCGGGACTTCGAGCCTACACCTTC.